The text below deals with one T cell receptor (beta chain). The sample originates from a study of blood T cell repertoires in COVID-19. Study summary: Whether acute or convalescent, the COVID-19 samples came from the United States, Italy and Spain. PBMCs, B-cell-depleted T cells, or T cells were the source of the cDNA or gDNA that made up the material.

Generated by immunoSEQ multiplex PCR, the TCRdb table keeps only in-frame clones and is missing some. The sample shows a few hundred thousand clones, roughly 80% of them seen only once. Seattle's enrolled individuals joined amid active infection and were then monitored longitudinally. In germline, CDR1 is SGHTA, CDR2 FQGTGA. This CDR3 has 15 residues. Trimming stripped 5 bases from V and 6 bases from J, with 17 bases between. V is TRBV7-3 and J is TRBJ2-1; possible D gene TRBD2, 7 bases. Source material: peripheral blood. This clonotype was obtained from a woman aged 80 or over with COVID-19, enrolled during active disease. CDR3 loop: CASSLRLAGANEQFF. The CDR3 DNA follows: TGTGCCAGCAGCCTCCGACTAGCAGGGGCCAATGAGCAGTTCTTC.